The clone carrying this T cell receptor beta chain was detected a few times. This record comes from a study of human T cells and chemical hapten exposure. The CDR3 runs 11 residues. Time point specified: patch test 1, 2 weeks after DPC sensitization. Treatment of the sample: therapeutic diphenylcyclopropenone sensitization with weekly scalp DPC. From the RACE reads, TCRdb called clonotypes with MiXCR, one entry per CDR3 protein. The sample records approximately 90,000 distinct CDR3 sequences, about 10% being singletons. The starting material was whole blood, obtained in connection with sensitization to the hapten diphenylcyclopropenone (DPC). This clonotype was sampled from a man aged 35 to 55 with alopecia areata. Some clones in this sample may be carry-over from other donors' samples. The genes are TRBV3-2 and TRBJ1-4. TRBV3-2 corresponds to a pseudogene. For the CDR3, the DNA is TGTGCCAGCAGCCAAGATCTGGGCGATTATTTT. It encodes CASSQDLGDYF.